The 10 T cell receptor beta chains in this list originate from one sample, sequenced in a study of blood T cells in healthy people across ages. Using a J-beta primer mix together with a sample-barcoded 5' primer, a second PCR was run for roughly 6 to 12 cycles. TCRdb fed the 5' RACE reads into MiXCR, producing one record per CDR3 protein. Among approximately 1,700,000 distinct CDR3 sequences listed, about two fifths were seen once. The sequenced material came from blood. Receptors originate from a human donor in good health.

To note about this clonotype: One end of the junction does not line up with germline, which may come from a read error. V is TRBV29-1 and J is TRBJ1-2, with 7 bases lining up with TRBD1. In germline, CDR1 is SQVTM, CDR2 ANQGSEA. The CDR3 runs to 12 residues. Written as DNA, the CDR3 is TGCAGCGTTGTAACAGGGGACTGTGGCCACACCTTC. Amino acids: CSVVTGDCGHTF.

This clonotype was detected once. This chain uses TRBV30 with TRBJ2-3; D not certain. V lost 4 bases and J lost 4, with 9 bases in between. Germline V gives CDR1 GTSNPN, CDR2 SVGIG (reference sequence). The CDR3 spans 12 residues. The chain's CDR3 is CAWNDLSDTQYF. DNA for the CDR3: TGTGCCTGGAACGACCTCTCAGATACGCAGTATTTT.

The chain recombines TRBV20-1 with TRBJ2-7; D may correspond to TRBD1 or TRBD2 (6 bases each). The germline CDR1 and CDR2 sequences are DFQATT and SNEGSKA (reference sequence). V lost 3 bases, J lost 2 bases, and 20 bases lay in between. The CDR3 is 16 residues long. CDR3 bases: TGCAGTGCTAGGGGAGCTGCAAGGGGGGCCACCTACGAGCAGTACTTC. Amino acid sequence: CSARGAARGATYEQYF.

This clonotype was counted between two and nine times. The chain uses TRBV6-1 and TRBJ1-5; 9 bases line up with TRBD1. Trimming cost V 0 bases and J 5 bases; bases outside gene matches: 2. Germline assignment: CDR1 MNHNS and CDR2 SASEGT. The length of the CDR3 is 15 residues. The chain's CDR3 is CASSEAGQGYQPQHF. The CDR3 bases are TGTGCCAGCAGTGAAGCAGGACAGGGGTATCAGCCCCAGCATTTT.

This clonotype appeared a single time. The CDR3, as DNA: TGTGCCAGCAGACATAGGGCGGGACAGGATTTAAATGAGCAGTTCTTC. Translating gives CASRHRAGQDLNEQFF. This chain connects TRBV2 to TRBJ2-1; 8 bases align to TRBD1. CDR1 SNHLY and CDR2 FYNNEI come from the germline V gene. The CDR3 has 16 residues. With 6 bases clipped from V and 7 bases from J, the junction kept 14 bases outside the gene matches.

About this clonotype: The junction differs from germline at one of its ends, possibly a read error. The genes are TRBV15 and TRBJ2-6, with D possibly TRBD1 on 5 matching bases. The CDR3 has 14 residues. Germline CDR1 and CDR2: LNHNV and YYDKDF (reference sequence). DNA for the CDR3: TGTGCCACCACCCGGATATCTGGGGCCAACGTCCCGACTTTC. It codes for CATTRISGANVPTF.

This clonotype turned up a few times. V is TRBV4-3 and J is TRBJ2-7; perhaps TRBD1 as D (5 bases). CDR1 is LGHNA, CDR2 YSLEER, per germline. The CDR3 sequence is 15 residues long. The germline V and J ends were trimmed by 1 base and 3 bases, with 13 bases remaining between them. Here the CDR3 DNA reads TGCGCCAGCAGCCAAGCGCCGACAGCAGACTACGAGCAGTACTTC. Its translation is CASSQAPTADYEQYF.

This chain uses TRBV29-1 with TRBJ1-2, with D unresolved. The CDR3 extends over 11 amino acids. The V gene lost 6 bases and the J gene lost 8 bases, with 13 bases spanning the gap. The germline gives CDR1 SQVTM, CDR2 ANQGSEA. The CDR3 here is CSVVLQGGYTF. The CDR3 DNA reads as TGCAGCGTCGTTCTCCAAGGAGGCTACACCTTC.

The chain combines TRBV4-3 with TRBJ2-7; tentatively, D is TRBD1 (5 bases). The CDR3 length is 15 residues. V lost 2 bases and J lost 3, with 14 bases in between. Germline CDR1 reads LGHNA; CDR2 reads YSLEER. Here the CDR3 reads CASSQSGFSGYEQYF. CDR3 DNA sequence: TGCGCCAGCAGCCAATCAGGGTTCTCGGGCTACGAGCAGTACTTC.

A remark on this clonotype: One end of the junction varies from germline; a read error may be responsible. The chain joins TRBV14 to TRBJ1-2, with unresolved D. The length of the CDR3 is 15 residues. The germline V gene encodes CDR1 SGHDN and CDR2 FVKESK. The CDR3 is CASSQLRTLFSGYTF. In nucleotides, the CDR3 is TGTGCCAGCAGCCAACTCCGGACTCTTTTTTCGGGCTACACTTTC.